The 22 T cell receptor beta chains below were found in one sample sequenced in a study of T-cell memory formation after mild COVID-19. TCRdb independently ran MiXCR on the 5' RACE reads; one entry per CDR3 protein. Counted here are about 270,000 distinct CDR3 sequences, over 15% occurring once; the ten biggest clones make up roughly 21%. Sequencing was performed on PBMCs or a T cell subset sorted from them (not recorded which). The source is a man between 18 and 35 years old who had mild COVID-19 (a few samples of this study predate the infection). Cell type and time point are not known.

The chain carries TRBV6-6 and TRBJ2-7; 8 bases match TRBD2. Germline V gene sequence: CDR1 MNHNY, CDR2 SVGAGI (reference sequence). Germline trimming cut 6 bases from V and 5 bases from J; bases unmatched to any gene: 15. The length of the CDR3 is 16 residues. Written as DNA, the CDR3 is TGTGCCAGCAGGCCAAAGGGTAAAGCGGGGGCCAACGAGCAGTACTTC. Protein: CASRPKGKAGANEQYF.

The J gene is TRBJ1-2, the V gene TRBV6-2 or TRBV6-3; tentative D call: TRBD1 (5 bases). Germline assignment: CDR1 MNHEY and CDR2 SVGEGT. The V and J ends lost 2 bases and 8 bases respectively, with 12 bases between them. This CDR3 region has 13 residues. CDR3 protein: CASSYIGGRGYTF. CDR3 bases: TGTGCCAGCAGTTACATTGGGGGAAGAGGCTACACCTTC.

This chain connects TRBV5-1 to TRBJ2-3, with 7 bases that match TRBD2. The CDR3 sequence is 14 residues long. Germline trimming cut 3 bases from V and 6 bases from J; bases unmatched to any gene: 7. CDR1 is SGHRS and CDR2 is YFSETQ in the germline V gene. The chain's CDR3 is CASSSPSGGDTQYF. The CDR3, as DNA: TGCGCCAGCAGCTCCCCCTCCGGGGGGGATACGCAGTATTTT.

The J gene is TRBJ2-2, the V gene TRBV7-8; D is unresolved. This CDR3 spans 11 amino acids. Trimming took 6 bases from V and 5 from J, leaving 4 bases between them. Germline V gives CDR1 SGHVS, CDR2 FQNEAQ. CDR3 coding DNA: TGTGCCAGCAGGGAGACCGGGGAGCTGTTTTTT. Translating it yields CASRETGELFF.

This clonotype has at least ten counts. The genes are TRBV5-1 and TRBJ2-7, with D possibly called TRBD1 or TRBD2 (6 bases each). The CDR3 sequence is 14 residues long. Germline lookup yields CDR1 SGHRS and CDR2 YFSETQ. Trimming took off 5 bases at V and 4 bases at J, with 16 bases between the two ends. CDR3 in amino acids: CASRMVPGAYEQYF. The CDR3 nucleotides are TGCGCCAGCAGAATGGTCCCGGGGGCTTACGAGCAGTACTTC.

The table lists this clonotype with many counts. V usage is TRBV7-9 and J usage is TRBJ1-5; D remains unclear. CDR3 length: 15 amino acids. The germline V and J ends were trimmed by 5 bases and 1 base, with 12 bases remaining between them. Germline V gene lookup returns CDR1 SEHNR and CDR2 FQNEAQ (reference sequence). The CDR3 here is CASSLGESSNQPQHF. The CDR3 region has the DNA TGTGCCAGCAGCCTCGGAGAATCCAGCAATCAGCCCCAGCATTTT.

V gene TRBV7-9 combines with J gene TRBJ2-6; 8 positions match TRBD1. The CDR3 totals 13 residues. Germline V gene sequence: CDR1 SEHNR, CDR2 FQNEAQ (reference sequence). The ends lost 11 bases at V and 2 bases at J; junction bases unmatched: 2. CDR3 region: CASGGTGANVLTF. In DNA form, the CDR3 reads TGTGCCTCAGGGGGCACTGGGGCCAACGTCCTGACTTTC. Drawing the rest from reference TRBV7-9 and TRBJ2-6, the complete variable domain is DTGVSQNPRHKITKRGQNVTFRCDPISEHNRLYWYRQTLGQGPEFLTYFQNEAQLEKSRLLSDRFSAERPKGSFSTLEIQRTEQGDSAMYLCASGGTGANVLTFGAGSRLTVL.

This clonotype was recorded many times. This sequence joins TRBV12-3 or TRBV12-4 and TRBJ2-3; 9 nucleotides line up with TRBD1. Losses at the gene ends were 1 base for V and 2 bases for J; bases not matched to a gene: 1. This CDR3 contains 15 residues. The CDR3 coding sequence is TGTGCCAGCAGTTTAGACAGGGGGCACACAGATACGCAGTATTTT. This encodes CASSLDRGHTDTQYF.

This clonotype was picked up many times. The chain employs TRBV6-6 and TRBJ2-7; D is unclear. The CDR3 sequence is 14 residues long. V lost 0 bases and J 0 bases, leaving 6 bases between the germline ends. The V gene's germline CDR1 is MNHNY and CDR2 SVGAGI (reference sequence). The CDR3 sequence is CASSYSHTSYEQYV. The CDR3 region has the DNA TGTGCCAGCAGTTACTCGCACACCTCCTACGAGCAGTACGTC.

The sample holds many counts of this clonotype. The chain combines TRBV3-1 with TRBJ2-4; perhaps TRBD1 as D (6 bases). Germline V gene lookup returns CDR1 LGHDT and CDR2 YNNKEL (reference sequence). The CDR3 runs 15 residues. The V end lost 4 bases, the J end lost 0 bases, and 10 bases lay between the germline ends. CDR3 DNA sequence: TGTGCCAGCAGCCTCGGGACATTAGCCAAAAACATTCAGTACTTC. This translates into CASSLGTLAKNIQYF.

V gene TRBV9 combines with J gene TRBJ2-3; 7 nucleotides align to TRBD2. This CDR3 has 17 residues. V lost 0 bases and J lost 3; bases outside the gene matches: 10. CDR1 is SGDLS and CDR2 is YYNGEE in the germline V gene. Written as DNA, the CDR3 is TGTGCCAGCAGCGTAGGCCCCGGATGGCGGGGGACAGATACGCAGTATTTT. It specifies CASSVGPGWRGTDTQYF.

This clonotype has a single count. V usage is TRBV2 and J usage is TRBJ2-3, with D possibly being TRBD2 (5 bases). V lost 4 bases to trimming and J lost 5 bases, with 13 bases between them. This CDR3 region has 14 residues. CDR1 SNHLY and CDR2 FYNNEI come from the germline V gene. The CDR3 nucleotides are TGTGCCAGCAGTGCTTCGGGGATATTAGATACGCAGTATTTT. As protein: CASSASGILDTQYF.

This clonotype was seen once. This chain connects TRBV2 to TRBJ1-1; D unresolved. Germline V gives CDR1 SNHLY, CDR2 FYNNEI. V was pared by 3 bases and J by 0 bases, with 11 bases between. This CDR3 comprises 15 residues. The CDR3 loop is CASSDLGYLNTEAFF. CDR3 coding DNA: TGTGCCAGCAGTGACCTAGGTTATTTGAACACTGAAGCTTTCTTT.

This clonotype has more than one count but fewer than ten. The CDR3 nucleotides read TGTGCCAGCAGGGTCGACAGGGTCTACACCTTC. Its protein product is CASRVDRVYTF. The chain uses TRBV27 and TRBJ1-2; 7 nucleotides match TRBD1. V trimming: 6 bases; J trimming: 10 bases; junction bases outside the gene matches: 5. CDR1 MNHEY and CDR2 SMNVEV come from the germline V gene (reference sequence). The CDR3 has 11 residues.

This clonotype turned up a few times. The chain links TRBV29-1 to TRBJ2-2; D is unresolved. Germline-derived CDR1 and CDR2 are SQVTM and ANQGSEA. V lost 0 bases to trimming and J lost 6 bases, with 11 bases between them. The CDR3 is 14 amino acids. The CDR3 nucleotides are TGCAGCGTTGAAGAACCTCGGAAGCCCGGGGAGCTGTTTTTT. This gives the protein CSVEEPRKPGELFF.

This clonotype was picked up a small number of times. This chain joins TRBV12-3 or TRBV12-4 and TRBJ2-1, with D unresolved. V shed 4 bases and J shed 6 bases, with 10 bases lying between them. The CDR3 has 13 amino acids. CDR3 coding DNA: TGTGCCAGCAGTTCTCGAGGCCGCAATGAGCAGTTCTTC. Protein: CASSSRGRNEQFF.

For the CDR3, the DNA is TGCGCCAGCAGCCCGTCTCCCGGGGCCAACGTCCTGACTTTC. Translating it yields CASSPSPGANVLTF. The chain recombines TRBV5-1 with TRBJ2-6; no firm D call. With 4 bases removed from V and 4 bases from J, the gap between germline ends came to 9 bases. This CDR3 spans 14 amino acids. CDR1 and CDR2 from the germline V gene are SGHRS and YFSETQ.

The chain combines TRBV18 with TRBJ2-5, with TRBD1 identical over 8 bases. The V and J ends lost 0 bases and 5 bases, in that order; junction bases with no gene match: 5. This CDR3 is built from 15 residues. Germline-derived CDR1 and CDR2 are KGHSH and LQKENI. This CDR3 is CASSPPGTGTETQYF. The CDR3 region has the DNA TGTGCCAGCTCACCACCGGGGACAGGAACGGAGACCCAGTACTTC.

The chain is built from TRBV18 and TRBJ2-7; TRBD2 matches 8 bases. The J segment lost 4 bases and the V segment lost 0 bases, leaving 11 bases of the junction unmatched. The germline gives CDR1 KGHSH, CDR2 LQKENI. The CDR3 is 17 residues long. The CDR3 loop reads CASSPPSSGGFSYEQYF. Written as DNA, the CDR3 is TGTGCCAGCTCACCACCGTCCAGCGGGGGCTTCTCGTACGAGCAGTACTTC.

This clonotype appeared a few times. The V and J genes are TRBV29-1 and TRBJ2-2, with D unclear. V lost 3 bases and J lost 1, with 9 bases in between. CDR1 and CDR2 from the germline V gene are SQVTM and ANQGSEA. The CDR3 runs 14 residues. The CDR3 DNA is TGCAGCGTTGAGTTCTTGGAGAACACCGGGGAGCTGTTTTTT. Encoded protein: CSVEFLENTGELFF.

This clonotype has a handful of counts. An end of the junction differs from the germline gene, which may be a read error. The chain is built from TRBV4-1 and TRBJ1-5; TRBD1 aligns across 8 bases. The CDR3 length is 14 residues. Looked up from germline, CDR1 is MGHRA and CDR2 is YSYEKL. The CDR3 DNA reads as TGCGCCAGCAGACAAGTACAGGGGGAACAGCCCCAGCATTTT. Amino acid sequence: CASRQVQGEQPQHF.

Written as DNA, the CDR3 is TGCGCCAGCAGCCTGGGACAGGGGGACGAGCAGTTCTTC. Translating it yields CASSLGQGDEQFF. This chain joins TRBV5-1 and TRBJ2-1; 11 nucleotides agree with TRBD1. There are 13 residues in the CDR3. Germline CDR1 is SGHRS and CDR2 is YFSETQ. The J segment lost 10 bases and the V segment lost 4 bases, leaving 4 bases of the junction unmatched.